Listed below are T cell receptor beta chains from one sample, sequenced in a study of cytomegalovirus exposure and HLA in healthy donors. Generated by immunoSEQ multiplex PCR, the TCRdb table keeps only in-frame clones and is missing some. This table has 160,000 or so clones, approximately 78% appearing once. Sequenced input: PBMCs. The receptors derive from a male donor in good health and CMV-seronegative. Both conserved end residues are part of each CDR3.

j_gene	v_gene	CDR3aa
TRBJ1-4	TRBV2	CASSEARRGNEKLFF
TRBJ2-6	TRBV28	CASSSPAGGITGANVLTF
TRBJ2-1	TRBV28	CASEGSGTYNEQFF
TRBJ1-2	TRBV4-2	CASSPLEGNYGYTF
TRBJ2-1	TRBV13	CASSPRIAGDNEQFF
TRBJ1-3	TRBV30	CAWSVWQGKNTIYF
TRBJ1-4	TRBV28	CASSSPQGGEKLFF
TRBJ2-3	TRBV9	CASSETGSGARGDTQYF
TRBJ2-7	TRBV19	CASSSSSFYEQYF
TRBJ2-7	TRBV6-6	CASSLGYAQYF
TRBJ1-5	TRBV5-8	CASSLWQGDQPQHF
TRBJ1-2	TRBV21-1	CASSKVRARGIGYTF
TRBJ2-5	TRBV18	CASSPGRDETQYF
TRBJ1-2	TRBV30	CAWSVLGMGGYTF
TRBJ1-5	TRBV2	CASSSTGTNQPQHF
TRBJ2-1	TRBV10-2	CASGGGYSYNEQFF
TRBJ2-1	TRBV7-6	CASSRGTSGRVNEQFF
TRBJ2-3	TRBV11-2	CASSLGLAGGGTDTQYF
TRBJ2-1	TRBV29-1	CSVVPGTRNEQFF
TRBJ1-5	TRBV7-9	CASSLGEDRATHF
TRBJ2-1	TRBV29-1	CSGDTYNEQFF
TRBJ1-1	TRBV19	CASSIETPGTEAFF
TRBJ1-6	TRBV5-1	CASSSGVLGGSPLHF
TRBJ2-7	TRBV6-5	CASSFSQGIGYEQYF
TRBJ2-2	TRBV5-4	CASSSSGKDTGELFF
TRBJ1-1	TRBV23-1	CASSHPPPQTGINTEAFF
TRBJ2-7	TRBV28	CASSPGQSYEQYF
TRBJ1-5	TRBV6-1	CASNLDYSNQPQHF
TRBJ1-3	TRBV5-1	CASSIDTSGNTIYF
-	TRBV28	CASSPPTGTAYEQYF
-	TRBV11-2	CASRQVAGLYEQYF
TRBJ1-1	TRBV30	CAGALLEEAFF